These T cell receptor beta chains were read from a single sample in a study of T cells in localized non-small cell lung cancer. TCRdb keeps only in-frame clones here, not all; method: immunoSEQ multiplex PCR. The sample includes fewer than 13,000 clones, around 47% seen only once; the top ten take around 4%. Specimen: lymph node tissue, collected before any cancer treatment. The receptors stem from a woman between 35 and 75 years old with stage II squamous cell lung carcinoma. Both conserved end residues are part of each CDR3. A D gene is named only where the DNA matches it firmly. Not all rows give a size; the values are once, few, many and, for expanded clones, a class.

>NA|few|TRBV30|TRBJ1-1
CAWGPGGTEAFF
TGTGCCTGGGGACCAGGAGGCACTGAAGCTTTCTTT
>NA|NA|TRBV7-6|TRBJ2-7
CASSLLRGSYEQYF
TGTGCCAGCAGCTTATTGAGAGGGAGCTACGAGCAGTACTTC
>TRBD1|few|TRBV6-8|TRBJ1-1
CASSYSAAGGPTEAFF
TGTGCCAGCAGTTACTCCGCGGCAGGGGGTCCCACTGAAGCTTTCTTT
>NA|NA|TRBV19|TRBJ1-4
CASSETRGGEKLFF
TGTGCCAGTAGTGAAACCAGGGGTGGGGAAAAACTGTTTTTT
>TRBD2|NA|TRBV19|TRBJ2-1
CASSLAGVGEQFF
TGTGCCAGTAGCCTAGCGGGAGTGGGTGAGCAGTTCTTC
>TRBD1|few|TRBV11-3|TRBJ1-3
CASRWGTGVGNTIYF
TGTGCCAGCAGATGGGGGACAGGGGTAGGAAACACCATATATTTT
>TRBD2|NA|TRBV6-8|TRBJ2-5
CASRPSGVQETQYF
TGTGCCAGCAGGCCTAGCGGGGTACAAGAGACCCAGTACTTC
>TRBD2|NA|TRBV19|TRBJ2-7
CASTNSGSNDNEQYF
TGTGCCAGTACCAATAGCGGGAGTAATGATAACGAGCAGTACTTC
>NA|NA|TRBV9|TRBJ2-6
CASSRDGGTGANVLTF
TGTGCCAGCAGCCGAGACGGGGGCACTGGGGCCAACGTCCTGACTTTC
>NA|NA|TRBV19|TRBJ1-1
CASSVDKNTEAFF
TGTGCCAGTAGCGTCGACAAGAACACTGAAGCTTTCTTT
>NA|NA|TRBV19|TRBJ1-4
CASSLQAATNEKLFF
TGTGCCAGTTCCCTTCAGGCTGCAACTAATGAAAAACTGTTTTTT
>NA|NA|TRBV19|TRBJ2-3
CASSMVRGGTDTQYF
TGTGCCAGCAGCATGGTACGGGGAGGCACAGATACGCAGTATTTT
>TRBD1|few|TRBV6-8|TRBJ1-1
CASSTDRNEAFF
TGTGCCAGCAGTACGGACAGGAACGAAGCTTTCTTT
>NA|NA|TRBV19|TRBJ2-5
CASSIGRKETQYF
TGTGCCAGTAGTATAGGCAGGAAAGAGACCCAGTACTTC
>NA|once|TRBV12-5|TRBJ1-4
CASGGSYNEKLFF
TGTGCTAGTGGGGGCAGTTATAATGAAAAACTGTTTTTT
>TRBD1|NA|TRBV30|TRBJ1-5
CAWSPGQGAPIQPQHF
TGTGCCTGGAGTCCGGGACAGGGGGCGCCGATTCAGCCCCAGCATTTT
>TRBD1|NA|TRBV19|TRBJ1-5
CASSPLRQGGSQPQHF
TGTGCCAGTAGCCCTCTCCGGCAGGGGGGTAGTCAGCCCCAGCATTTT
>NA|NA|TRBV19|TRBJ1-3
CASSITWNTIYF
TGTGCCAGTAGTATAACCTGGAACACCATATATTTT
>NA|NA|TRBV14|TRBJ2-7
CASSLKGGWTYEQYF
TGTGCCAGCAGCCTCAAAGGAGGGTGGACCTACGAGCAGTACTTC
>TRBD1|NA|TRBV29-1|TRBJ1-1
CSVRGTGVITEAFF
TGCAGCGTTCGCGGGACAGGGGTCATCACTGAAGCTTTCTTT
>NA|NA|TRBV5-1|TRBJ1-4
CASREGRMGEKLFF
TGCGCCAGCAGGGAGGGGCGGATGGGTGAAAAACTGTTTTTT
>NA|NA|TRBV4-1|TRBJ2-3
CASSQDPGAADTQYF
TGCGCCAGCAGCCAAGACCCGGGGGCAGCTGATACGCAGTATTTT
>NA|NA|TRBV15|TRBJ2-6
CATSSDFSGANVLTF
TGTGCCACCAGCAGCGATTTCTCTGGGGCCAACGTCTTGACTTTC
>NA|once|TRBV5-1|TRBJ2-7
CASSPRGQGTYEQYF
TGCGCCAGCAGCCCCAGAGGGCAGGGGACCTACGAGCAGTACTTC
>NA|NA|TRBV5-1|TRBJ2-3
CASSIRDSTDTQYF
TGCGCCAGCAGCATAAGGGATAGCACAGATACGCAGTATTTT
>NA|once|TRBV18|TRBJ2-4
CASSPQNRAKNIQYF
TGTGCCAGCTCACCACAGAATAGGGCCAAAAACATTCAGTACTTC
>NA|NA|TRBV5-1|TRBJ1-1
CASSPPTVNTEAFF
TGCGCCAGCAGCCCACCGACAGTGAACACTGAAGCTTTCTTT
>NA|NA|TRBV19|TRBJ1-1
CASSIDRGATEAFF
TGTGCCAGTAGTATAGATCGGGGGGCGACTGAAGCTTTCTTT
>NA|NA|TRBV28|TRBJ1-3
CASSLGEFSGNTIYF
TGTGCCAGCAGCCTGGGGGAGTTCTCTGGAAACACCATATATTTT